The rows below give T cell receptor beta chains drawn from one sample of a study of blood T cell repertoires in COVID-19. TCRdb's table, derived via immunoSEQ multiplex PCR, lists solely in-frame clones and lacks some. The sample consists of 45,000 to 75,000 clones, around nine tenths of them appearing once. The sequencing input was peripheral blood. The receptors stem from a man in his fifties or sixties with acute or convalescent COVID-19. Each CDR3 is given with its conserved first and last residue. D genes are given only for firm matches. For some rows the clone size is stated as once, few or many, or as a class when expanded; others skip it.

NA	TRBJ2-1	once	TRBV28	CAHSLGRSSSYNEQFF	TGTGCCCACTCCCTGGGGCGGAGTAGCTCCTACAATGAGCAGTTCTTC
NA	TRBJ2-5	NA	TRBV7-3	CASSLLSGQETQYF	TGTGCCAGCAGCTTACTGAGCGGCCAAGAGACCCAGTACTTC
NA	TRBJ2-3	NA	TRBV3-1/TRBV3-2	CASSKGTGGTDTQYF	TGTGCCAGCAGCAAAGGCACAGGAGGCACAGATACGCAGTATTTT
NA	TRBJ1-2	NA	TRBV4-1	CASSQVAPVRANYGYTF	TGCGCCAGCAGCCAAGTTGCCCCCGTCCGGGCTAACTATGGCTACACCTTC
TRBD2	TRBJ2-1	NA	TRBV10-2	CASSSGGGNEQFF	TGCGCCAGCAGTTCCGGGGGGGGGAATGAGCAGTTCTTC
TRBD1	TRBJ2-7	NA	TRBV5-1	CASSRDSSFPKLEQYF	TGCGCCAGCAGCCGGGACAGCTCGTTCCCGAAATTAGAGCAGTACTTC
NA	TRBJ2-2	few	TRBV18	CASSPRTEGGELFF	TGTGCCAGCTCACCACGGACCGAGGGCGGGGAGCTGTTTTTT
NA	TRBJ1-5	NA	TRBV2	CASSRQHGVVGSPQHF	TGTGCCAGCAGTCGACAACACGGGGTGGTTGGATCGCCCCAGCATTTT
TRBD2	TRBJ2-7	NA	TRBV15	CATSRVRTSGSIYEQYF	TGTGCCACCAGCAGAGTTCGGACTAGCGGGAGCATCTACGAGCAGTACTTC
NA	TRBJ2-7	NA	TRBV18	CASSRAANSYEQYF	TGTGCCAGCTCACGGGCAGCTAACTCTTACGAGCAGTACTTC
NA	TRBJ1-2	NA	TRBV28	CASRDTGANYGYTF	TGTGCCAGCCGTGACACGGGGGCTAACTATGGCTACACCTTC
TRBD1	TRBJ1-3	NA	TRBV5-1	CASSLTGDPGNTIYF	TGCGCCAGCAGCTTGACAGGGGACCCTGGAAACACCATATATTTT
TRBD1	TRBJ2-1	NA	TRBV28	CASSSGQGNEQFF	TGTGCCAGCAGCTCGGGACAGGGGAATGAGCAGTTCTTC
TRBD1	TRBJ1-4	NA	TRBV5-1	CASSRQGGRSTNEKLFF	TGCGCCAGCAGCCGCCAGGGGGGACGGTCCACTAATGAAAAACTGTTTTTT
NA	TRBJ1-4	NA	TRBV6-5	CASRGGDVPNEKLFF	TGTGCCAGCAGGGGGGGGGACGTCCCCAATGAAAAACTGTTTTTT
TRBD1	TRBJ1-3	once	TRBV18	CASSPLTGSGNTIYF	TGTGCCAGCTCACCACTGACAGGGTCTGGAAACACCATATATTTT
NA	TRBJ2-1	NA	TRBV2	CASSEARQAYNEQFF	TGTGCCAGCAGTGAAGCGCGCCAGGCGTACAATGAGCAGTTCTTC
NA	TRBJ2-7	NA	TRBV29-1	CSVRVGWSSYEQYF	TGCAGCGTGCGGGTCGGCTGGAGCTCCTACGAGCAGTACTTC
TRBD1	TRBJ1-4	NA	TRBV2	CASSVLTGEEKLFF	TGTGCCAGCAGTGTGTTGACAGGGGAAGAAAAACTGTTTTTT
NA	TRBJ1-4	NA	TRBV19	CASSIGGGYTNEKLFF	TGTGCCAGTAGTATTGGCGGGGGGTATACTAATGAAAAACTGTTTTTT
NA	TRBJ2-1	NA	TRBV2	CASTPLQGSYNEQFF	TGTGCCAGCACCCCGCTGCAGGGATCCTACAATGAGCAGTTCTTC
TRBD2	TRBJ2-1	NA	TRBV11-2	CASQTSVSYNEQFF	TGTGCCAGCCAAACTAGCGTATCCTACAATGAGCAGTTCTTC
TRBD1	TRBJ2-1	NA	TRBV15	CATSSPTGGRARNEQFF	TGTGCCACCAGCAGCCCAACAGGGGGAAGGGCTAGGAATGAGCAGTTCTTC
TRBD2	TRBJ2-1	NA	TRBV28	CASSLSGLATNEQFF	TGTGCCAGCAGTTTGTCGGGACTAGCGACCAATGAGCAGTTCTTC
NA	TRBJ1-1	once	TRBV5-1	CASSQGGSAFF	TGCGCCAGCAGCCAGGGAGGGTCGGCTTTCTTT
NA	TRBJ1-4	NA	TRBV2	CASSEQGGGEKLFF	TGTGCCAGCAGTGAACAGGGAGGTGGGGAAAAACTGTTTTTT
TRBD1	TRBJ2-5	few	TRBV4-1	CASSQETGRGRETQYF	TGCGCCAGCAGCCAAGAGACAGGGCGAGGTCGGGAGACCCAGTACTTC
TRBD1	TRBJ2-4	few	TRBV27	CASSPDRVKNIQYF	TGTGCCAGCAGCCCGGACAGGGTAAAAAACATTCAGTACTTC
TRBD1	TRBJ1-2	once	TRBV5-4	CASSSTPKDRVGGYTF	TGTGCCAGCAGCTCAACCCCGAAGGACAGGGTCGGTGGCTACACCTTC
TRBD2	TRBJ2-1	NA	TRBV19	CASSISLAGYNEQFF	TGTGCCAGTAGTATTTCCCTAGCGGGATACAATGAGCAGTTCTTC
TRBD2	TRBJ2-3	NA	TRBV19	CASRGTSGRADTQYF	TGTGCCAGTAGAGGGACTAGCGGGAGAGCAGATACGCAGTATTTT
TRBD1	TRBJ2-7	NA	TRBV5-5	CASSRLRGATGISEQYF	TGTGCCAGCAGCCGTCTGAGGGGAGCGACAGGGATCAGCGAGCAGTACTTC
NA	TRBJ1-1	NA	TRBV9	CASSFTGNTEAFF	TGTGCCAGCAGCTTTACAGGGAACACTGAAGCTTTCTTT
NA	TRBJ1-5	NA	TRBV24-1	CATSDGRVQPQHF	TGTGCCACCAGTGATGGCCGGGTCCAGCCCCAGCATTTT
NA	TRBJ1-6	NA	TRBV19	CASSIFGDSPLHF	TGTGCCAGTAGTATCTTCGGGGATTCACCCCTCCACTTT
NA	TRBJ1-1	few	TRBV27	CASRYRVGDTEAFF	TGTGCCAGCAGGTACAGGGTTGGCGACACTGAAGCTTTCTTT
NA	TRBJ2-2	NA	TRBV2	CASSEEGVVGELFF	TGTGCCAGCAGTGAAGAGGGGGTAGTCGGGGAGCTGTTTTTT
TRBD2	TRBJ2-3	few	TRBV29-1	CSVESGGRTDTQYF	TGCAGCGTTGAGTCGGGGGGTAGGACAGATACGCAGTATTTT
TRBD1	TRBJ2-4	NA	TRBV6-5	CASSHRGHSKNIQYF	TGTGCCAGCAGTCACAGGGGGCATTCCAAAAACATTCAGTACTTC
TRBD1	TRBJ2-5	NA	TRBV5-5	CASNPGTGKETQYF	TGTGCCAGCAACCCCGGGACAGGGAAAGAGACCCAGTACTTC
TRBD1	TRBJ2-7	NA	TRBV27	CASRSNLRDRGYEQYF	TGTGCCAGCAGGTCCAACCTCCGGGACAGGGGTTACGAGCAGTACTTC
TRBD1	TRBJ1-3	NA	TRBV30	CAWSVRTGDTIYF	TGTGCCTGGAGTGTTAGGACAGGGGACACCATATATTTT
NA	TRBJ1-2	NA	TRBV12-3/TRBV12-4	CASSLRNRVGYTF	TGTGCCAGCAGTTTAAGGAACAGGGTTGGCTACACCTTC
NA	TRBJ1-2	NA	TRBV4-1	CASSHSRGYGYTF	TGCGCCAGCAGCCATTCACGAGGGTATGGCTACACCTTC
TRBD1	TRBJ2-7	NA	TRBV6-5	CASGAPGQGGEQYF	TGTGCCAGCGGGGCTCCGGGACAGGGGGGCGAGCAGTACTTC